This record concerns one T cell receptor beta chain sequence. The antigen is undetermined. The TCR beta cDNA came from 5'RACE template switching with UMIs. Reprocessing the 5' RACE reads, TCRdb reports a single entry for every CDR3 protein and omits DNA. The table lists 130,000 to 150,000 distinct CDR3 sequences. The sample comes from a study of T cells expressing NK-cell markers. Turning to the study itself: The authors derived TCR beta repertoires from sorted CD3+CD56+NKG2C+, CD3+CD56+NKG2C- and CD3+CD56-NKG2C+ T cells. Among eight sequenced donors, seven carried HCMV seropositivity while one was seronegative. Overall study findings and caveats: The same clonotypes also predominated in the CD3+CD56-NKG2C+ fraction of a few donors.

The CDR3 is 14 residues long. The germline V gene encodes CDR1 DFQATT and CDR2 SNEGSKA (reference sequence). The rearrangement joins TRBV20-1 to TRBJ2-4; TCRdb's D call, TRBD1, is unchecked because there is no DNA. Sequencing used blood T cells: a sorted CD56 or NKG2C T cell subset, CD4+ or CD8+ T cells, or bulk PBMC T cells (not recorded which). This sequence was found in a man between 18 and 35 years old in good health. Here the CDR3 reads CSGEDRAGENIQYF.